This T cell receptor (beta chain) was observed in a study of CD8 T cells in ankylosing spondylitis. Overall study results and limits: What appeared characteristic of ankylosing spondylitis blood was a TCR beta motif of several highly homologous variants. As reported, disease-linked clones showed significant enrichment in matched ankylosing spondylitis synovial fluid.

The sample holds a few counts of this clonotype. What it binds is not known. Using quantitative 5'-RACE with molecular barcodes, the authors made TCR beta libraries. TCRdb called the 5' RACE reads again in MiXCR, with one record for every CDR3 protein. The repertoire consists of 230,000 or so distinct CDR3 sequences, with roughly 18% occurring once and the leading ten covering approximately 33%. The sequenced sample was blood, either unsorted or a sorted T cell fraction (not recorded which). This TCR was sampled from a male donor with ankylosing spondylitis or in good health (not recorded which).

The CDR3 reads CASSYPGTSGASTDTQYF. The CDR3 DNA sequence: TGTGCCAGCAGTTACCCCGGGACTAGCGGGGCGAGCACAGATACGCAGTATTTT. V is TRBV6-5 and J is TRBJ2-3; 13 bases align to TRBD2. Losses at the gene ends were 2 bases for V and 0 bases for J; bases not matched to a gene: 5. The germline gives CDR1 MNHEY, CDR2 SVGAGI. CDR3 length equals 18 residues.